Listed below are T cell receptor beta chains from one sample, sequenced in a study of blood T cell repertoires in COVID-19. The method was immunoSEQ multiplex PCR; TCRdb's version includes in-frame clones alone and lacks a portion of them. The data contain 130,000 or so clones, around 81% of them singletons. Sequencing was performed on peripheral blood. Receptors originate from a human donor in a cohort sampled during active COVID-19. Both conserved end residues are part of each CDR3. A D gene is named only where the DNA matches it firmly. Clone size, where shown, is once, few, many, or a class for clones that have expanded.

J gene: TRBJ2-3
V gene: TRBV6-2/TRBV6-3
D gene: TRBD2
clone size: once
CDR3 DNA: TGTGCCAGCAGTTCGGCTCGGGACTACCCCACAGATACGCAGTATTTT
CDR3 protein: CASSSARDYPTDTQYF

J gene: TRBJ2-3
V gene: TRBV6-2/TRBV6-3
D gene: NA
clone size: NA
CDR3 DNA: TGTGCCAGCAGTTACTCGAGGGAGGAGAGAGATACGCAGTATTTT
CDR3 protein: CASSYSREERDTQYF

J gene: TRBJ1-6
V gene: TRBV6-5
D gene: TRBD1
clone size: NA
CDR3 DNA: TGTGCCGGAAGACAGGGGAGTTACTCACCCCTCCACTTT
CDR3 protein: CAGRQGSYSPLHF

J gene: TRBJ2-7
V gene: TRBV3-1/TRBV3-2
D gene: TRBD2
clone size: once
CDR3 DNA: TGTGCCAGCAGTATTAGCGGGGCCTACGAGCAGTACTTC
CDR3 protein: CASSISGAYEQYF

J gene: TRBJ2-1
V gene: TRBV11-2
D gene: NA
clone size: NA
CDR3 DNA: TGTGCCAGCAGCTTAGACCTACAGAACAATGAGCAGTTCTTC
CDR3 protein: CASSLDLQNNEQFF

J gene: TRBJ1-2
V gene: TRBV5-4
D gene: TRBD1
clone size: NA
CDR3 DNA: TGTGCCAGCAGCATCACAGGGGCTCCGACCTATGGCTACACCTTC
CDR3 protein: CASSITGAPTYGYTF

J gene: TRBJ2-3
V gene: TRBV28
D gene: TRBD2
clone size: NA
CDR3 DNA: TGTGCCAGCAGGCCACCTTACGGACTAGCGGGAGTCCTACCAGATACGCAGTATTTT
CDR3 protein: CASRPPYGLAGVLPDTQYF

J gene: TRBJ2-2
V gene: TRBV7-3
D gene: NA
clone size: NA
CDR3 DNA: TGTGCCAGCAGCTTGGGAGGGGGGAACACCGGGGAGCTGTTTTTT
CDR3 protein: CASSLGGGNTGELFF

J gene: TRBJ2-7
V gene: TRBV29-1
D gene: NA
clone size: NA
CDR3 DNA: TGCAGCGCCAGCCAAACAGGCGACTCCTACGAGCAGTACTTC
CDR3 protein: CSASQTGDSYEQYF

J gene: TRBJ2-7
V gene: TRBV5-4
D gene: TRBD1
clone size: NA
CDR3 DNA: TGTGCCAGCAGCTTGGTGGGACAGGGATGGGGGGAGCAGTACTTC
CDR3 protein: CASSLVGQGWGEQYF

J gene: TRBJ2-3
V gene: TRBV5-1
D gene: TRBD2
clone size: NA
CDR3 DNA: TGCGCCAGCAGATCAAGCGGGGGGACCACAGATACGCAGTATTTT
CDR3 protein: CASRSSGGTTDTQYF

J gene: TRBJ2-4
V gene: TRBV27
D gene: NA
clone size: NA
CDR3 DNA: TGTGCCAGCAGTTTAAGGGGCCCCTACCAAAACATTCAGTACTTC
CDR3 protein: CASSLRGPYQNIQYF

J gene: TRBJ2-5
V gene: TRBV29-1
D gene: NA
clone size: NA
CDR3 DNA: TGCAGGGTCCAGGAACAAGAGACCCAGTACTTC
CDR3 protein: CRVQEQETQYF

J gene: TRBJ2-1
V gene: TRBV6-5
D gene: TRBD2
clone size: few
CDR3 DNA: TGTGCCAGCAGTTACCTCGGGGGGGACTCCTACAATGAGCAGTTCTTC
CDR3 protein: CASSYLGGDSYNEQFF

J gene: TRBJ1-4
V gene: TRBV9
D gene: TRBD1
clone size: NA
CDR3 DNA: TGTGCCAGCAGCGTAGACGGGACAGGGACCAATGAAAAACTGTTTTTT
CDR3 protein: CASSVDGTGTNEKLFF

J gene: TRBJ1-2
V gene: TRBV7-6
D gene: TRBD1
clone size: NA
CDR3 DNA: TGTGCCAGCAGCCCCGACAGGGTACGGGATGGCTACACCTTC
CDR3 protein: CASSPDRVRDGYTF

J gene: TRBJ1-5
V gene: TRBV2
D gene: NA
clone size: NA
CDR3 DNA: TGTGCCAGCAAGGAGGCTAGGGCACCTAACTATAGCAATCAGCCCCAGCATTTT
CDR3 protein: CASKEARAPNYSNQPQHF

J gene: TRBJ2-5
V gene: TRBV5-1
D gene: NA
clone size: once
CDR3 DNA: TGCGCCAGCAGCTCAAGGACCGTGGAGGGGGAGACCCAGTACTTC
CDR3 protein: CASSSRTVEGETQYF

J gene: TRBJ2-1
V gene: TRBV6-1
D gene: TRBD1
clone size: NA
CDR3 DNA: TGTGCCAGCAGTGAAGCTCGGGGACAGGGCTACAATGAGCAGTTCTTC
CDR3 protein: CASSEARGQGYNEQFF

J gene: TRBJ1-2
V gene: TRBV2
D gene: NA
clone size: NA
CDR3 DNA: TGTGCCAGCAGTGAGACGGGCGGGGCCGAGGGCTACACCTTC
CDR3 protein: CASSETGGAEGYTF

J gene: TRBJ2-2
V gene: TRBV5-1
D gene: TRBD1
clone size: NA
CDR3 DNA: TGCGCCAGCAGCTTGGTAATCAATTCTGGACAGGCCGGGGAGCTGTTTTTT
CDR3 protein: CASSLVINSGQAGELFF

J gene: TRBJ2-7
V gene: TRBV28
D gene: NA
clone size: NA
CDR3 DNA: TGTGCCAGCAGTTTCGGGAGGGGGCCCTACGAGCAGTACTTC
CDR3 protein: CASSFGRGPYEQYF

J gene: TRBJ1-1
V gene: TRBV27
D gene: NA
clone size: NA
CDR3 DNA: TGTGCCAGCAGTTTATCCCCCCCCCGGAGGGCCACCATGAACACTGAAGCTTTCTTT
CDR3 protein: CASSLSPPRRATMNTEAFF

J gene: TRBJ2-7
V gene: TRBV18
D gene: NA
clone size: NA
CDR3 DNA: TGTGCCAGCTCACCACGGCGACCTACGGCAGGGTCGGCAATCTACGAGCAGTACTTC
CDR3 protein: CASSPRRPTAGSAIYEQYF

J gene: TRBJ2-7
V gene: TRBV4-2
D gene: TRBD2
clone size: few
CDR3 DNA: TGTGCCAGCAGCCGGACTAGCGGGGGCTACGAGCAGTACTTC
CDR3 protein: CASSRTSGGYEQYF

J gene: TRBJ2-2
V gene: TRBV28
D gene: TRBD2
clone size: NA
CDR3 DNA: TGTGCCAGCAGTTTGTACAGCGGGAGAGGTGTAGGGGAGCTGTTTTTT
CDR3 protein: CASSLYSGRGVGELFF

J gene: TRBJ1-2
V gene: TRBV24-1
D gene: NA
clone size: once
CDR3 DNA: TGTGCCACCAGTGATCCGGGTGGTGGCTACACCTTC
CDR3 protein: CATSDPGGGYTF

J gene: TRBJ2-1
V gene: TRBV7-2
D gene: NA
clone size: once
CDR3 DNA: TGTGCCAGCAGCTCCGGTAGCGGAAGATACAATGAGCAGTTCTTC
CDR3 protein: CASSSGSGRYNEQFF

J gene: TRBJ2-7
V gene: TRBV7-3
D gene: NA
clone size: NA
CDR3 DNA: TGTGCCAGCAGCTCACAGGGACGTTCCTACGAGCAGTACTTC
CDR3 protein: CASSSQGRSYEQYF

J gene: TRBJ2-1
V gene: TRBV5-5
D gene: NA
clone size: once
CDR3 DNA: TGTGCCAGCAGCTTACTCAGGGTCGCGGATGAGCAGTTCTTC
CDR3 protein: CASSLLRVADEQFF

J gene: TRBJ2-7
V gene: TRBV7-9
D gene: NA
clone size: NA
CDR3 DNA: TGTGCCAGCAGCCCCAGTCTGCTTAGCGGCCTCTACGAGCAGTACTTC
CDR3 protein: CASSPSLLSGLYEQYF

J gene: TRBJ2-2
V gene: TRBV18
D gene: TRBD1
clone size: NA
CDR3 DNA: TGTGCCAGCTCATCCACAGGGGGCGGCACCGGGGAGCTGTTTTTT
CDR3 protein: CASSSTGGGTGELFF

J gene: TRBJ2-1
V gene: TRBV19
D gene: TRBD1
clone size: once
CDR3 DNA: TGTGCCAGTAGCCCCGGACAGGGGGGGCACAATGAGCAGTTCTTC
CDR3 protein: CASSPGQGGHNEQFF

J gene: TRBJ2-7
V gene: TRBV6-5
D gene: NA
clone size: NA
CDR3 DNA: TGTGCCAGCAGAGATGTCGGGAGAGGGGTCGGGCAGTACTTC
CDR3 protein: CASRDVGRGVGQYF

J gene: TRBJ1-2
V gene: TRBV19
D gene: TRBD1
clone size: NA
CDR3 DNA: TGTGCCAGTAGCGGGGCGGGACAGGGGGCGATGGACTATGGCTACACCTTC
CDR3 protein: CASSGAGQGAMDYGYTF